Presented here are 5 T cell receptor beta chains from one specimen sequenced in a study of T cell responses to AZD1222 COVID-19 vaccine. Method: immunoSEQ multiplex PCR; TCRdb's copy keeps in-frame clones and lacks some. The sample records 100,000 to 150,000 clones, 85% to 90% being singletons. Sequenced here: peripheral blood, sampled on day 0 of AZD1222 vaccination. These receptors were obtained from an adult in good health.

For the CDR3, the DNA is TGTGCCAGCAGTGACTCGATTGGACACACAGATACGCAGTATTTT. It translates to CASSDSIGHTDTQYF. V usage is TRBV6-4 and J usage is TRBJ2-3; tentative D call: TRBD1 (5 bases). Trimming took off 0 bases at V and 2 bases at J, with 9 bases between the two ends. CDR3 length equals 15 residues. Germline values: CDR1 MRHNA, CDR2 SNTAGT.

The chain has TRBV4-3 and TRBJ1-1; D is possibly TRBD1 (6 bases). Trimming took 4 bases from V and 2 from J, leaving 8 bases between them. The CDR3 has 13 amino acids. Germline V CDR1 and CDR2: LGHNA, YSLEER. The CDR3 loop is CASSLDRNTEAFF. In DNA, the CDR3 is TGCGCCAGCAGCCTGGACAGAAACACTGAAGCTTTCTTT.

The rearrangement links TRBV6-2 or TRBV6-3 to TRBJ1-2; 7 bases are a match to TRBD1. This CDR3 has 14 amino acids. CDR1 is MNHEY and CDR2 is SVGEGT in the germline V gene. V trimming: 2 bases; J trimming: 6 bases; junction bases outside the gene matches: 6. CDR3 nucleotide sequence: TGTGCCAGCAGTTACACCGGGACAGCCGATGGCTACACCTTC. Amino acid sequence: CASSYTGTADGYTF.

The gene calls are TRBV4-3 and TRBJ1-1; 8 nucleotides align to TRBD1. CDR3 length: 16 amino acids. Germline V lookup: CDR1 LGHNA, CDR2 YSLEER. V was clipped by 4 bases and J by 0 bases; unmatched bases: 7. Here the CDR3 reads CASSPGRQGMNTEAFF. In DNA, the CDR3 is TGCGCCAGCAGCCCCGGGAGACAGGGGATGAACACTGAAGCTTTCTTT.

V is TRBV15 and J is TRBJ1-1; maybe TRBD1 (5 bases). Germline-derived CDR1 and CDR2 are LNHNV and YYDKDF (reference sequence). The CDR3 is 16 residues long. Deletions cut 7 bases from V and 4 bases from J, with 22 bases between. The CDR3 DNA reads TGTGCCACCAAAACAATTTTCCACCAGGGAGGCACTGAAGCTTTCTTT. Residues: CATKTIFHQGGTEAFF.